This TCR beta chain was profiled in a study of T-cell reconstitution after alpha-beta-depleted transplantation in children. It was with unique molecular identifiers that the TCRbeta library was prepared. Via MiXCR, TCRdb re-called the PCR reads, giving one row per CDR3 protein. This repertoire shows about 610,000 distinct CDR3 sequences, about 11% found once; its top ten account for 4%. The CDR3 extends over 15 amino acids. J lost 1 base, V lost 0 bases, and 1 base had no gene match. Germline-derived CDR1 and CDR2 are MNHEY and SVGEGT. The sample holds many counts of this clonotype. This receptor was obtained from a human donor who donated a stem cell graft to a child with acute myeloid leukemia. Material: PBMCs from the stem cell graft donor, obtained from the stem cell graft. The chain is built from TRBV6-2 or TRBV6-3 and TRBJ2-7; the match to TRBD2 covers 9 bases. CDR3 sequence: CASSYSTSGSYEQYF. CDR3 nucleotides: TGTGCCAGCAGTTACTCGACTAGCGGTTCCTACGAGCAGTACTTC.